The source of this T cell receptor beta chain is a study of T cell clonality in common variable immunodeficiency. The study's findings and limits: What drives increased CVID clonality needs T cell subpopulation sequencing. CVID subjects shared fewer TCRbeta clones than healthy controls did.

Data came from immunoSEQ multiplex PCR; TCRdb stores just in-frame clones and leaves some out. Sampling found about 52,000 clones, none seen once. Ten or more counts support this clone. The antigen is undetermined. Read sequence stops 3 residues before the CDR3 end, and the germline J gene provides the missing end. The CDR3 totals 16 residues. Germline lookup yields CDR1 MGHRA and CDR2 YSYEKL. Trimming cost V 0 bases and J 2 bases, with 13 bases left between them. Sequenced input: peripheral blood mononuclear cells. This receptor was identified in a person aged 18-69 years in good health. The V and J genes are TRBV4-1 and TRBJ2-5; tentative D call: TRBD2 (6 bases). The CDR3 protein is CASSQDRVSGQETQYF. CDR3 DNA (partial): TGCGCCAGCAGCCAAGATCGGGTTAGCGGACAAGAGACC.